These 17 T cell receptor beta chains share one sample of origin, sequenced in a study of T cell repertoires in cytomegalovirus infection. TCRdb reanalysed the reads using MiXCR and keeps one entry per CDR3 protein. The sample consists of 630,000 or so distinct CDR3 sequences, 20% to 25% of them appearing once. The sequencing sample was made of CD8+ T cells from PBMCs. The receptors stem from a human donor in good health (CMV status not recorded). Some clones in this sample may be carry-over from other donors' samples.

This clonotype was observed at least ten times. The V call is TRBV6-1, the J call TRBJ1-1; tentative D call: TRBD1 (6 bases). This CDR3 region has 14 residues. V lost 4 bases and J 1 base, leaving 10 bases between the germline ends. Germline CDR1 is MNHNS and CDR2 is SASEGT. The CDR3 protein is CASSVGRGNTEAFF. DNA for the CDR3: TGTGCCAGCAGTGTGGGCAGGGGGAACACTGAAGCTTTCTTT.

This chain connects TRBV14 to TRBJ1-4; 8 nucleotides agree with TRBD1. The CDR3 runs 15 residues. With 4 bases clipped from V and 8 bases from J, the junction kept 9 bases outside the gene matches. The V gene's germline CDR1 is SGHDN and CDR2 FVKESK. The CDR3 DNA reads TGTGCCAGCAGCCTACTTGGGACAGGAGGAGAAAAACTGTTTTTT. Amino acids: CASSLLGTGGEKLFF.

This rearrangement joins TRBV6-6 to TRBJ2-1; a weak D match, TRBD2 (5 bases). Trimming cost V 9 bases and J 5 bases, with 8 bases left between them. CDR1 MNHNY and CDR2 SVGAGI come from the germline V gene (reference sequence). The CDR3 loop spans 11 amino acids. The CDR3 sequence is CASVRDNEQFF. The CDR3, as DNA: TGTGCCAGTGTGCGGGACAATGAGCAGTTCTTC.

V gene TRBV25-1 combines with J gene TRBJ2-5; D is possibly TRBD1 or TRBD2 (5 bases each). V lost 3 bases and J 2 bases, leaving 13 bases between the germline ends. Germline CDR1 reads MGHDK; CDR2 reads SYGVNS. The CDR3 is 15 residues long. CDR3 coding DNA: TGTGCCAGCAGTGAGCGCCGGGGCAGGCAAGAGACCCAGTACTTC. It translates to CASSERRGRQETQYF.

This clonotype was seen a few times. This CDR3 is CASTLAGSEAFF. CDR3 coding DNA: TGTGCCAGCACTCTCGCAGGTTCTGAAGCTTTCTTT. The chain uses TRBV7-9 and TRBJ1-1; D unclear. This CDR3 is 12 amino acids long. Per germline, CDR1 SEHNR and CDR2 FQNEAQ (reference sequence). V dropped 7 bases and J dropped 6 bases, with 12 bases sitting between them.

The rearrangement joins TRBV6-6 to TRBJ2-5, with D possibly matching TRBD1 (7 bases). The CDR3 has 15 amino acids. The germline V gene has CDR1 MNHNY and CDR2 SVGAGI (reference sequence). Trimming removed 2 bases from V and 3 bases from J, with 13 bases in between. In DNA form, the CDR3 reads TGTGCCAGCAGTTACGGCGGGACAGCTGAAGAGACCCAGTACTTC. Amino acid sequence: CASSYGGTAEETQYF.

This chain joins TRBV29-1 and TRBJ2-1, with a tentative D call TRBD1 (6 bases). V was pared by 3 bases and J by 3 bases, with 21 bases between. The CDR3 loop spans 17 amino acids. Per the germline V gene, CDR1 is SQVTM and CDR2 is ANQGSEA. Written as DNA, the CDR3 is TGCAGCGTTGATGGGGTCGTACAGGGTGGCAGCTACAATGAGCAGTTCTTC. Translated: CSVDGVVQGGSYNEQFF.

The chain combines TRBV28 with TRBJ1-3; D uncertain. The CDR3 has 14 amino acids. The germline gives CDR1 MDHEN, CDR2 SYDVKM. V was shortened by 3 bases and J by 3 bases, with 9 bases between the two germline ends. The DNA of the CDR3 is TGTGCCAGCAGTTTTGTAGAACTTGGAAACACCATATATTTT. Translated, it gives CASSFVELGNTIYF.

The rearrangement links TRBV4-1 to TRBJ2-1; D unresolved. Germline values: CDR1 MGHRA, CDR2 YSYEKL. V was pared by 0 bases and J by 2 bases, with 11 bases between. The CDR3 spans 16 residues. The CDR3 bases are TGCGCCAGCAGCCAAGATTTTGCGGTCCCCTACAATGAGCAGTTCTTC. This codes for CASSQDFAVPYNEQFF.

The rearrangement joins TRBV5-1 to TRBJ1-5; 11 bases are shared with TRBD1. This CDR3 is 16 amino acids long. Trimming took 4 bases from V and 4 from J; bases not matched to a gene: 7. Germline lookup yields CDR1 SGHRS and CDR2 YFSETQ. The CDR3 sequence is CASSAGTGGDNQPQHF. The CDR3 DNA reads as TGCGCCAGCAGCGCCGGGACAGGGGGTGATAATCAGCCCCAGCATTTT.

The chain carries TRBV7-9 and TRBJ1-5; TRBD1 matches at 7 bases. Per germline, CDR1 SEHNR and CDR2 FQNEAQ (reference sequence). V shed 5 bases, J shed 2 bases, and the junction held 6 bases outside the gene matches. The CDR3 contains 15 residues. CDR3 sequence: CASSTSGQGNQPQHF. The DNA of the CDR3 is TGTGCCAGCAGCACCTCCGGACAGGGCAATCAGCCCCAGCATTTT.

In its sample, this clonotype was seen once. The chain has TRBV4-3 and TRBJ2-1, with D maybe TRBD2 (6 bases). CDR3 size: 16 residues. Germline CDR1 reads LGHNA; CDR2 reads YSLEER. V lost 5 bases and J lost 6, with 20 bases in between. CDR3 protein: CASSGWDLFGFNEQFF. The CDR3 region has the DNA TGCGCCAGCAGCGGCTGGGACTTATTCGGATTCAATGAGCAGTTCTTC.

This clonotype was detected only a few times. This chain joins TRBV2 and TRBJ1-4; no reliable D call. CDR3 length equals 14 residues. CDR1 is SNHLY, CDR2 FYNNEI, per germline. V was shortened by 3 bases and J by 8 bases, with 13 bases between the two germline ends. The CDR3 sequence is CASSEMGGEEKLFF. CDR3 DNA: TGTGCCAGCAGTGAGATGGGTGGAGAGGAAAAACTGTTTTTT. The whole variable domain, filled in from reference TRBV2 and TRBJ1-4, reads EPEVTQTPSHQVTQMGQEVILRCVPISNHLYFYWYRQILGQKVEFLVSFYNNEISEKSEIFDDQFSVERPDGSNFTLKIRSTKLEDSAMYFCASSEMGGEEKLFFGSGTQLSVL.

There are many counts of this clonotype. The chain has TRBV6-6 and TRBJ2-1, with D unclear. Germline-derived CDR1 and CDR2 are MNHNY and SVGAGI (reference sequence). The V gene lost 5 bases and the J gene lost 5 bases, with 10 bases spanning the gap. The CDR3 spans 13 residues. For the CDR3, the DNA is TGTGCCAGCAGTCTCATTAACGACAATGAGCAGTTCTTC. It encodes CASSLINDNEQFF.

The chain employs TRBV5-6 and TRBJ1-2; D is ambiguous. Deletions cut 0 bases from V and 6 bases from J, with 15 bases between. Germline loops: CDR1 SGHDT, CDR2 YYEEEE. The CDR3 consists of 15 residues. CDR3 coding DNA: TGTGCCAGCAGCTTGGATGGGTACCTCCTCGATGGCTACACCTTC. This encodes CASSLDGYLLDGYTF.

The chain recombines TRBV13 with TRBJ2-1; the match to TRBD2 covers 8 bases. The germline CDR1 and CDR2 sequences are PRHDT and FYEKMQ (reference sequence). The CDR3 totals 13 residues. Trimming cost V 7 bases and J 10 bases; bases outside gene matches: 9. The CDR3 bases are TGTGCCAGCACGACTGGGCGCGGGAGGGAGCAGTTCTTC. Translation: CASTTGRGREQFF.

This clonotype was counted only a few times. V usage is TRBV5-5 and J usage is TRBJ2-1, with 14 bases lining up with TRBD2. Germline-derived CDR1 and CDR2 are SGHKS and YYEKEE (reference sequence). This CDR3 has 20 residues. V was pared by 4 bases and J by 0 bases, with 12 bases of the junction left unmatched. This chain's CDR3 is CASSGGGLAGGRSSYNEQFF. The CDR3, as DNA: TGTGCCAGCAGCGGGGGAGGACTAGCGGGGGGACGGAGCTCCTACAATGAGCAGTTCTTC.